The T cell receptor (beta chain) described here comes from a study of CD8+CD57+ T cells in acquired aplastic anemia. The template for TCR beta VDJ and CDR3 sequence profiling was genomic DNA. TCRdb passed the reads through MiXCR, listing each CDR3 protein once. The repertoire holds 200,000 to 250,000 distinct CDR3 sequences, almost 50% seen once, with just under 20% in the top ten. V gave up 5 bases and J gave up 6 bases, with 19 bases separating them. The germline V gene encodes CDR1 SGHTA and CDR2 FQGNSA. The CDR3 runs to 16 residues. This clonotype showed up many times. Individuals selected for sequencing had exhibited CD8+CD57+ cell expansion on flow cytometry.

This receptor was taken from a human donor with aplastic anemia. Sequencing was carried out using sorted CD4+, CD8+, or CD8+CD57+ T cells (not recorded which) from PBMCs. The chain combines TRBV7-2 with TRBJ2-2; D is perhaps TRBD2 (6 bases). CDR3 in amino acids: CASSLVGGYDAGELFF. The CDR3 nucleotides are TGTGCCAGCAGCCTAGTCGGAGGGTATGATGCCGGGGAGCTGTTTTTT.